Each of the 27 T cell receptor beta chains below was sequenced from the same sample in a study of beta chain features in type 1 diabetes. Study findings and constraints: The study found moderately but significantly shorter TCRB CDR3s in all four CD4+ subsets of Type 1 diabetes patients.

These receptors have no identified antigens. Of the isolated RNA, all was reverse transcribed, and so the sequenced material was expressed TCRB transcripts. Some clones are missing from TCRdb's copy, which holds only in-frame ones; the method was immunoSEQ multiplex PCR. The sample yields some 120,000 clones, around a sixth seen once. The sequenced sample was central memory CD4+ T cells from blood. The receptors shown here come from a man aged 18 to 30 with type 1 diabetes.

This clone was observed a handful of times. The chain employs TRBV6-1 and TRBJ2-7; 10 bases align to TRBD1. CDR1 and CDR2 from the germline V gene are MNHNS and SASEGT. V trimming: 4 bases; J trimming: 1 base; junction bases outside the gene matches: 10. The CDR3 covers 17 residues. The CDR3 DNA is TGTGCCAGCAGTGCCCGGGACAGGGGCAAAACTTCCTACGAGCAGTACTTC. Translated: CASSARDRGKTSYEQYF.

This clone was counted a few times. V gene TRBV5-8 combines with J gene TRBJ1-5, with D perhaps matching TRBD1 (6 bases). From germline, CDR1 is SGHTS and CDR2 YDEGEE. This CDR3 contains 15 residues. V lost 2 bases and J lost 1, with 10 bases in between. The CDR3 DNA reads as TGTGCCAGCAGCTTTCAACAGGGCAGCAATCAGCCCCAGCATTTT. This sequence encodes CASSFQQGSNQPQHF. The whole variable domain, remainder taken from reference TRBV5-8 and TRBJ1-5, is EAGVTQSPTHLIKTRGQQATLRCSPISGHTSVYWYQQALGLGLQFLLWYDEGEERNRGNFPPRFSGRQFPNYSSELNVNALELEDSALYLCASSFQQGSNQPQHFGDGTRLSIL.

The rearrangement uses TRBV1 and TRBJ2-2. TRBV1 is flagged as a pseudogene. This CDR3 contains 13 residues. CDR3 in amino acids: CTSSEGDTGELFF. Written as DNA, the CDR3 is TGCACCAGCAGCGAAGGGGACACCGGGGAGCTGTTTTTT.

This clone was observed a few times. This sequence joins TRBV9 and TRBJ2-1; 8 bases agree with TRBD1. This CDR3 has 15 residues. Germline values: CDR1 SGDLS, CDR2 YYNGEE. V lost 3 bases to trimming and J lost 2 bases; unmatched junction nucleotides: 4. CDR3 DNA sequence: TGTGCCAGCAGCGGGACAGGGTATCCCTACAATGAGCAGTTCTTC. Translating gives CASSGTGYPYNEQFF.

V and J are TRBV7-2 and TRBJ1-2; no clear D. In germline, CDR1 is SGHTA, CDR2 FQGNSA. CDR3 length: 13 residues. V was cut by 0 bases and J by 9 bases, with 11 bases left in between. In DNA form, the CDR3 reads TGTGCCAGCAGCTTAGCGAGCGAATCTAGCTACACCTTC. It translates to CASSLASESSYTF.

This clone was observed a handful of times. The rearrangement links TRBV4-1 to TRBJ1-1; no definite D call. V was cut by 0 bases and J by 0 bases, with 14 bases left in between. In germline, CDR1 is MGHRA, CDR2 YSYEKL. The CDR3 runs 17 residues. CDR3 residues: CASSQDGATLLNTEAFF. In DNA form, the CDR3 reads TGCGCCAGCAGCCAAGATGGCGCCACTTTATTGAACACTGAAGCTTTCTTT.

This sequence joins TRBV18 and TRBJ2-7, with a weak D call TRBD1 (6 bases). Germline assignment: CDR1 KGHSH and CDR2 LQKENI. The CDR3 loop spans 16 amino acids. V was trimmed by 1 base and J by 2 bases, leaving 15 bases between them. CDR3 residues: CASSPLWRQDAYEQYF. CDR3 nucleotide sequence: TGTGCCAGCTCACCACTGTGGAGACAGGACGCCTACGAGCAGTACTTC.

V and J are TRBV30 and TRBJ2-1; 12 bases are shared with TRBD2. The junction had 2 bases not matched to a gene; V was cut back by 1 base and J by 4 bases. The CDR3 loop spans 15 amino acids. Germline lookup yields CDR1 GTSNPN and CDR2 SVGIG (reference sequence). CDR3 in amino acids: CAWSEGTSGYNEQFF. In DNA, the CDR3 is TGTGCCTGGAGTGAAGGGACTAGCGGGTACAATGAGCAGTTCTTC.

This clone has more than one count but fewer than ten. Being one base from a much bigger clone, this may be a read error. V is TRBV18 and J is TRBJ2-7; D remains ambiguous. V was cut by 2 bases and J by 2 bases, with 10 bases left in between. In germline, CDR1 is KGHSH, CDR2 LQKENI. CDR3 size: 14 residues. The CDR3 loop reads CASSPTAGTYEQYF. DNA of the CDR3: TGTGCCAGCTCACCAACGGCAGGAACCTACGAGCAGTACTTC.

This clone occurred many times. The chain employs TRBV6-5 and TRBJ2-1; 9 bases are shared with TRBD1. The trim removed 0 bases at V and 4 bases at J, leaving 1 base unmatched. The CDR3 sequence is 15 residues long. CDR1 and CDR2 from the germline V gene are MNHEY and SVGAGI. This chain's CDR3 is CASSYSGQGYNEQFF. CDR3 sequence (DNA): TGTGCCAGCAGTTACTCGGGACAGGGTTACAATGAGCAGTTCTTC.

This clone has only a few counts. V is TRBV11-2 and J is TRBJ2-1; a possible D gene is TRBD1 (6 bases). The CDR3 contains 14 residues. V was trimmed by 1 base and J by 6 bases, leaving 10 bases between them. Germline values: CDR1 SGHAT, CDR2 FQNNGV. The CDR3 loop reads CASSLAGVGNEQFF. The DNA of the CDR3 is TGTGCCAGCAGCTTAGCAGGGGTTGGCAATGAGCAGTTCTTC. Variable domain in full (rest from reference TRBV11-2 and TRBJ2-1): EAGVAQSPRYKIIEKRQSVAFWCNPISGHATLYWYQQILGQGPKLLIQFQNNGVVDDSQLPKDRFSAERLKGVDSTLKIQPAKLEDSAVYLCASSLAGVGNEQFFGPGTRLTVL.

The rearrangement links TRBV29-1 to TRBJ1-2, with D unresolved. CDR1 SQVTM and CDR2 ANQGSEA come from the germline V gene. This CDR3 is 11 amino acids long. As DNA, the CDR3 is TGCAGTGCCTCGGCTGGGCATGGCTACACCTTC. Translation gives CSASAGHGYTF.

This clone was counted only a few times. V and J are TRBV4-2 and TRBJ1-4; D gene unclear. The length of the CDR3 is 14 residues. Per the germline V gene, CDR1 is LGHNA and CDR2 is YNFKEQ. Trimming pared 2 bases from V and 0 bases from J, leaving 4 bases between. CDR3 DNA sequence: TGTGCCAGCAGCCAAACGCCAACTAATGAAAAACTGTTTTTT. This gives the protein CASSQTPTNEKLFF.

The chain carries TRBV4-2 and TRBJ2-5; 10 nucleotides align to TRBD1. CDR3 length: 14 residues. Germline V gene sequence: CDR1 LGHNA, CDR2 YNFKEQ. The trim removed 2 bases at V and 5 bases at J, leaving 2 bases unmatched. The CDR3 reads CASSQKDRGETQYF. In nucleotides, the CDR3 is TGTGCCAGCAGCCAAAAGGACAGGGGGGAGACCCAGTACTTC.

This chain connects TRBV11-1 to TRBJ2-7; tentatively, D is TRBD1 (5 bases). The CDR3 sequence is 12 residues long. Trimming pared 5 bases from V and 4 bases from J, leaving 9 bases between. Germline assignment: CDR1 SGHAT and CDR2 FQDESV (reference sequence). CDR3 in amino acids: CASSAQGYEQYF. The CDR3, as DNA: TGTGCCAGCAGCGCCCAGGGTTACGAGCAGTACTTC.

The gene calls are TRBV5-4 and TRBJ2-1, with D perhaps matching TRBD2 (6 bases). Germline CDR1 reads SGHNT; CDR2 reads YYREEE (reference sequence). V was clipped by 1 base and J by 8 bases, with 16 bases between them. The CDR3 covers 15 residues. The CDR3 loop reads CASSLHGEPGDEQFF. In DNA, the CDR3 is TGTGCCAGCAGCTTGCACGGGGAGCCGGGGGATGAGCAGTTCTTC.

The chain combines TRBV5-4 with TRBJ2-3; 8 bases line up with TRBD1. V was pared by 2 bases and J by 1 base, with 6 bases of the junction left unmatched. The length of the CDR3 is 16 residues. CDR1 and CDR2 (germline): SGHNT, YYREEE (reference sequence). The CDR3 here is CASSFPPGQGTDTQYF. Written as DNA, the CDR3 is TGTGCCAGCAGCTTCCCTCCGGGACAGGGCACAGATACGCAGTATTTT.

On this clone itself: Other DNA variants within this sample encode the same CDR3. The V gene is TRBV10-3, the J gene TRBJ1-1; D possibly corresponds to TRBD1 (6 bases). In germline, CDR1 is ENHRY, CDR2 SYGVKD. The CDR3 is 14 residues long. V lost 2 bases and J lost 0, with 7 bases in between. The CDR3 is CAISEQGMNTEAFF. For the CDR3, the DNA is TGTGCCATCAGTGAGCAGGGGATGAACACTGAAGCTTTCTTT.

The CDR3 loop reads CASSAGGGQPQHF. The CDR3 DNA follows: TGTGCCAGCAGCGCAGGGGGAGGGCAGCCCCAGCATTTT. This sequence joins TRBV5-6 and TRBJ1-5, with 7 bases that match TRBD1. CDR1 is SGHDT and CDR2 is YYEEEE in the germline V gene. V trimming: 4 bases; J trimming: 7 bases; junction bases outside the gene matches: 5. This CDR3 has 13 residues.

V and J are TRBV5-1 and TRBJ1-4; D possibly corresponds to TRBD1 (6 bases). The V gene lost 4 bases and the J gene lost 0 bases, with 13 bases spanning the gap. The CDR3 runs 16 residues. Germline V gives CDR1 SGHRS, CDR2 YFSETQ. CDR3 sequence reads: CASSTGTPATNEKLFF. CDR3 sequence (DNA): TGCGCCAGCAGCACCGGGACACCCGCAACTAATGAAAAACTGTTTTTT.

This clone came up a few times. The chain has TRBV7-2 and TRBJ2-3, with TRBD2 as a possible D gene (6 bases). The CDR3 runs to 14 residues. CDR1 SGHTA and CDR2 FQGNSA come from the germline V gene. V lost 6 bases to trimming and J lost 0 bases, with 10 bases between them. CDR3 nucleotides: TGTGCCAGCAGGTGGGACTTTAGCACAGATACGCAGTATTTT. It is translated as CASRWDFSTDTQYF.

As for this clone: Different DNA sequences within this sample yield the same CDR3. V gene TRBV2 combines with J gene TRBJ1-1; D not certain. This CDR3 has 13 amino acids. V was pared by 8 bases and J by 0 bases, with 10 bases between. Germline loops: CDR1 SNHLY, CDR2 FYNNEI. Here the CDR3 DNA reads TGTGCCAGCTCCGGCGGCGTGAACACTGAAGCTTTCTTT. Its translation is CASSGGVNTEAFF.

This clone was detected only a few times. This chain links TRBV30 with TRBJ2-1; D gene ambiguous. The CDR3 is 13 residues long. The germline V gene has CDR1 GTSNPN and CDR2 SVGIG (reference sequence). With 5 bases removed from V and 9 bases from J, the gap between germline ends came to 17 bases. Here the CDR3 reads CAWHPVGGGEQFF. CDR3 nucleotide sequence: TGTGCCTGGCACCCGGTGGGCGGCGGTGAGCAGTTCTTC. Based on the CDR3 plus reference TRBV30 and TRBJ2-1, the full variable domain is SQTIHQWPATLVQPVGSPLSLECTVEGTSNPNLYWYRQAAGRGLQLLFYSVGIGQISSEVPQNLSASRPQDRQFILSSKKLLLSDSGFYLCAWHPVGGGEQFFGPGTRLTVL.

The rearrangement links TRBV6-1 to TRBJ2-7, with TRBD1 matching over 9 bases. This CDR3 has 17 residues. V dropped 4 bases and J dropped 2; count of bases not matched to a gene: 12. The V gene's germline CDR1 is MNHNS and CDR2 SASEGT. The CDR3 sequence: CASSARVRGDRAYEQYF. CDR3 DNA sequence: TGTGCCAGCAGTGCCAGGGTTCGGGGGGACAGGGCCTACGAGCAGTACTTC.

This clone occurred a few times. This rearrangement joins TRBV27 to TRBJ2-7; D is undetermined. The V and J ends lost 6 bases and 2 bases respectively, with 14 bases between them. The CDR3 spans 14 residues. Germline lookup yields CDR1 MNHEY and CDR2 SMNVEV (reference sequence). The CDR3 spells CASRPSRITYEQYF. The CDR3 DNA sequence: TGTGCCAGCAGACCCTCGCGGATTACCTACGAGCAGTACTTC.

This clone counts as medium-sized (0.01 to 0.1%). The sample has other DNA sequences that encode this CDR3 too. The rearrangement uses TRBV27 and TRBJ2-3; no clear D gene. Germline V lookup: CDR1 MNHEY, CDR2 SMNVEV (reference sequence). V dropped 6 bases and J dropped 2 bases, with 6 bases sitting between them. CDR3 size: 12 residues. The CDR3 coding sequence is TGTGCCAGCAGGGACCTCACAGATACGCAGTATTTT. Translating it yields CASRDLTDTQYF.

There are many counts of this clone. The chain is built from TRBV6-5 and TRBJ2-1; D is unresolved. The CDR3 runs 14 residues. The germline V gene has CDR1 MNHEY and CDR2 SVGAGI. The V end was cut by 5 bases, the J end by 6 bases, with 14 bases between. CDR3 nucleotide sequence: TGTGCCAGCAGTGTCCAGGACCGTGTCAATGAGCAGTTCTTC. Translation gives CASSVQDRVNEQFF.